This T cell receptor beta chain was captured by sequencing in a study of tumor-infiltrating lymphocytes in primary liver carcinoma. Unsorted whole blood supplied the RNA, and germline DNA was extracted too. Concerning this clonotype itself: A read error may produce the germline difference seen at one junction end.

Reverse transcription of approximately 500 ng total RNA with a constant-region primer produced TCR beta cDNA. Amplification in three nested multiplex PCR rounds with slightly modified ARM-PCR gave rise to TCR beta libraries. Both of the initial two PCR rounds ran for about 11 cycles and employed TRBV1-TRBV30 forward primers alongside a C-beta reverse primer. TCRdb reanalysed the multiplex PCR reads using MiXCR and keeps one entry per CDR3 protein. The sample carries about 320,000 distinct CDR3 sequences, around three fifths recorded once. The CDR3 extends over 14 amino acids. Germline V lookup: CDR1 SQVTM, CDR2 ANQGSEA.

J is TRBJ2-1 and V is TRBV29-1; no clear D. The sequence was collected from a man in his forties with primary liver carcinoma and hepatitis B virus infection. Material: peripheral blood. CDR3 sequence reads: CSVAGRISYNEQSF. For the CDR3, the DNA is TGCAGCGTAGCCGGTCGGATTTCCTACAATGAACAGTCCTTC.